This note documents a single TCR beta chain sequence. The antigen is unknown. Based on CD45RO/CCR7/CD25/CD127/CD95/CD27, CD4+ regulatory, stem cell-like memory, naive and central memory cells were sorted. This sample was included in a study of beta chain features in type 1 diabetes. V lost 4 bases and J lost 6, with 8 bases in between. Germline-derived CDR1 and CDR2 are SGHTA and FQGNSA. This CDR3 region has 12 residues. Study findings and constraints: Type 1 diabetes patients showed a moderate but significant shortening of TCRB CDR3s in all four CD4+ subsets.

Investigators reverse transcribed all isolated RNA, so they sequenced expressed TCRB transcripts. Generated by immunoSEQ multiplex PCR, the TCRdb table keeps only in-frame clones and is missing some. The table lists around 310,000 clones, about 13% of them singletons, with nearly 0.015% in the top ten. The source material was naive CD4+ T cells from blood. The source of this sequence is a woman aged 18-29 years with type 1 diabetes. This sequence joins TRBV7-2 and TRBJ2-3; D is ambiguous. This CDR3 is CASSSRHDTQYF. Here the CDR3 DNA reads TGTGCCAGCAGCTCCCGACACGATACGCAGTATTTT.